Listed below are T cell receptor beta chains from one sample, sequenced in a study of Ad26.COV2.S vaccination and SARS-CoV-2 variants. Sequencing used immunoSEQ multiplex PCR; TCRdb keeps in-frame clones, though not all of them. The repertoire holds about 370,000 clones, with about 88% as singletons. The source material was peripheral blood, sampled in a trial of Ad26.COV2.S vaccine versus placebo. Receptors were obtained from a person aged 18-60 years who received the Ad26.COV2.S COVID-19 vaccine or a placebo. Each CDR3 is given with its conserved first and last residue.

V	J	CDR3
TRBV5-1	TRBJ2-2	CASSGRQEHTGELFF
TRBV6-5	TRBJ2-7	CASSWVSYEQYF
TRBV25-1	TRBJ2-2	CASSEYGGANTGELFF
TRBV7-8	TRBJ1-6	CASSSGSPLHF
TRBV18	TRBJ1-2	CASSPPSVFYGYTF
TRBV6-2/TRBV6-3	TRBJ1-5	CASSYRVGGNQPQHF
TRBV6-1	TRBJ2-2	CASSEWPGELFF
TRBV11-2	TRBJ2-7	CASSLGGTGDEQYF
TRBV7-2	TRBJ1-4	CASSTGVNEKLFF
TRBV10-3	TRBJ1-4	CAISEGQGATKLFF
TRBV14	TRBJ2-7	CASSQERGVFGNEQYF
TRBV7-2	TRBJ2-7	CASSQGDKYRYEQYF
TRBV11-3	TRBJ1-5	CASSLAFRVPSNQPQHF
TRBV11-2	TRBJ2-1	CASSPPERAYNEQFF
TRBV4-1	TRBJ1-2	CASSQHRASLNYGYTF
TRBV23-1	TRBJ2-7	CASSQGSGWLVCEQYF
TRBV11-2	TRBJ2-1	CASSLDGRGLEFF
TRBV11-2	TRBJ1-3	CASSFSTSTGAGNTIYF
TRBV6-5	TRBJ2-2	CASSYSETRAGELFF
TRBV5-1	TRBJ2-1	CASSLTTSGGYNEQFF
TRBV7-9	TRBJ1-1	CASIDLGIGEAFF
TRBV6-5	TRBJ2-3	CASRPKTDTQYF
TRBV6-5	TRBJ2-5	CASSQQGSETQYF
TRBV10-1	TRBJ1-2	CASSESTLYGYTF
TRBV5-5	TRBJ2-7	CASSLSRGFHEQYF
TRBV5-8	TRBJ2-7	CASSDGGGTRSYEQYF
TRBV6-1	TRBJ1-2	CASSETGGLPGDGYTF
TRBV5-1	TRBJ2-7	CASSFGLAGWYEQYF
TRBV6-5	TRBJ1-1	CASSYSSNTEAFF
TRBV11-3	TRBJ2-3	CASSWGRRDTDTQYF
TRBV2	TRBJ1-1	CASRGGLNTEAFF
TRBV6-1	TRBJ1-6	CASSDGPGGNSPLHF
TRBV7-2	TRBJ2-2	CASRSQMTGELFF
TRBV4-1	TRBJ1-4	CASSQGRSLTNEKLFF
TRBV27	TRBJ1-1	CASSFVGGTEAFF
TRBV5-1	TRBJ2-7	CASSLTLGRGQYF
TRBV7-9	TRBJ2-7	CASSLGWDRGYEQYF
TRBV6-2/TRBV6-3	TRBJ1-1	CASSLIWNTEAFF
TRBV3-1/TRBV3-2	TRBJ1-6	CASSHLRYRKNSPLHF
TRBV7-9	TRBJ2-1	CASSYWAGGSSNEQFF
TRBV13	TRBJ1-1	CASSLGPEGNTEAFF
TRBV19	TRBJ1-1	CASSLHRGLNTEAFF
TRBV7-9	TRBJ1-2	CASIGGLGPYGYTF
TRBV12-3/TRBV12-4	TRBJ2-2	CASSRLTGELFF